This T cell receptor (beta chain) appears in the sequencing data of a study of cytomegalovirus exposure and HLA in healthy donors. General observations from the study: Overall, around 160 TCR beta chains were annotated as cytomegalovirus-associated.

As concerns this clone: Its matching antigen is unknown.

The CDR3 sequence is 13 residues long. The V gene's germline CDR1 is SGHRS and CDR2 YFSETQ. V dropped 7 bases and J dropped 7 bases, with 14 bases sitting between them. Researchers ran the PCR with 60 Vbeta and 13 Jbeta primers. TCRdb's copy holds only in-frame clones and misses some; the assay was immunoSEQ multiplex PCR. The sample has around 90,000 clones; 80% are singletons. The V call is TRBV5-1, the J call TRBJ2-2; a weak D match, TRBD1 (5 bases). Input material: PBMCs. The TCR comes from a man aged 30 to 39 in good health and CMV-seronegative. This CDR3 reads CASGAPDVGELFF. DNA for the CDR3: TGCGCCAGCGGGGCACCTGATGTCGGGGAGCTGTTTTTT.